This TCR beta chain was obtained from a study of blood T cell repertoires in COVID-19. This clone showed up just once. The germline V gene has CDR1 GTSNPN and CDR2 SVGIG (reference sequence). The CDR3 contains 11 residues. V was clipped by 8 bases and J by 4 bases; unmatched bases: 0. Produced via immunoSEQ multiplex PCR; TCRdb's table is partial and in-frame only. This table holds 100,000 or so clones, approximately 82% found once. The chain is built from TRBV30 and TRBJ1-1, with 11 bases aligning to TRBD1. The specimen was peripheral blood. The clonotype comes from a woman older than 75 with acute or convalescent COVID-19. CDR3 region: CAGTGGTEAFF. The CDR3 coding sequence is TGTGCCGGGACAGGGGGCACTGAAGCTTTCTTT.